This T cell receptor (beta chain) was recovered during a study of blood T cells in healthy people across ages. Germline V gene sequence: CDR1 MGHDK, CDR2 SYGVNS. The CDR3 has 13 residues. Trimming took 7 bases from V and 10 from J; bases not matched to a gene: 11. There are a few counts of this clonotype. Through a sample-barcoded 5' primer and a J-beta primer mix, a second PCR was run for roughly 7 to 11 cycles. Each CDR3 protein is one row after TCRdb ran MiXCR on the 5' RACE reads. The profile shows 980,000 or so distinct CDR3 sequences, around 49% of them singletons. The receptor's source is a young man in good health. This chain joins TRBV25-1 and TRBJ2-3; 7 bases are shared with TRBD1. The sequenced sample consisted of blood. The CDR3 region is CASTRQGPGAQYF. Written as DNA, the CDR3 is TGTGCCAGCACCAGACAGGGCCCCGGCGCGCAGTATTTT.